This TCR beta chain was recovered during a study of OX40 agonist ivuxolimab in advanced cancers. Study-wide background: Patients were treated with intravenous ivuxolimab, dosed at 0.01 to 10 mg/kg and infused every 2 weeks. Dose-escalation patients had hepatocellular carcinoma, melanoma, renal cell or head and neck cancer.

This clone has a single count. The length of the CDR3 is 12 residues. V dropped 1 base and J dropped 5 bases, with 5 bases sitting between them. The germline V gene encodes CDR1 SGHTA and CDR2 FQGNSA. Using immunoSEQ multiplex PCR, the repertoire was profiled, and TCRdb retains in-frame clones only, with some absent. The sample lists under 85,000 clones, around 78% occurring once. This chain uses TRBV7-2 with TRBJ1-2, with unresolved D. The material was CD4+ or CD8+ T cells sorted from blood, obtained in a trial of the OX40 agonist ivuxolimab. The source of this sequence is an adult with an advanced solid tumor such as melanoma, head and neck, liver or kidney cancer. CDR3 nucleotide sequence: TGTGCCAGCAGCTTAGGGAAGTATGGCTACACCTTC. It codes for CASSLGKYGYTF.